This T cell receptor beta chain was recorded in a study of shared clonotypes between healthy human individuals. Trimming took 3 bases from V and 1 from J, leaving 7 bases between them. The germline V gene has CDR1 LNHDA and CDR2 SQIVND (reference sequence). The CDR3 is 14 amino acids. The method was immunoSEQ multiplex PCR; TCRdb's version includes in-frame clones alone and lacks a portion of them. The sample yields over a million clones, about 96% seen once. The sequenced sample was naive CD4+ T cells sorted from blood. Subset defined: CD45RA+ positively selected. The chain couples TRBV19 to TRBJ2-1; D may be TRBD2 (6 bases). The source of this sequence is a man younger than 40 in good health. CDR3 coding DNA: TGTGCCAGTAGTATGGGGGGATCCTACAATGAGCAGTTCTTC. Translated: CASSMGGSYNEQFF.